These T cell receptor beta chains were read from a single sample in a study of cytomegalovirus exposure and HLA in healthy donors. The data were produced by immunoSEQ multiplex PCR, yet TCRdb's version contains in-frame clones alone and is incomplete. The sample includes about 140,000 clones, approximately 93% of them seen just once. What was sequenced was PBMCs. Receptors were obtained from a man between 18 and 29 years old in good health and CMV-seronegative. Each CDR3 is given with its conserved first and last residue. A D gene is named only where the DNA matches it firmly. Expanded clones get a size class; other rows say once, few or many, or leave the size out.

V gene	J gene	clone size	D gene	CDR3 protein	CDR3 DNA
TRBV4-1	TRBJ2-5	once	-	CASSQDRQETQYF	TGCGCCAGCAGCCAAGACCGGCAAGAGACCCAGTACTTC
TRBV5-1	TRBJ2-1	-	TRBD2	CASRSGRALNSYNEQFF	TGCGCCAGCAGGAGCGGGAGGGCACTCAACTCCTACAATGAGCAGTTCTTC
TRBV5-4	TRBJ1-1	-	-	CASSSRAGNTEAFF	TGTGCCAGCAGCTCCAGGGCTGGGAACACTGAAGCTTTCTTT
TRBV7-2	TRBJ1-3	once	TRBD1	CASSLTLGTVRSGNTIYF	TGTGCCAGCAGCTTAACACTTGGGACAGTCCGCTCTGGAAACACCATATATTTT
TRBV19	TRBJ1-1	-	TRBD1	CASSPRTGTNTEAFF	TGTGCCAGTAGCCCAAGGACAGGGACGAACACTGAAGCTTTCTTT
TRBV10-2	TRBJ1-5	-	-	CASSEVRGLGGSNQPQHF	TGCGCCAGCAGTGAAGTAAGAGGTCTTGGGGGGAGCAATCAGCCCCAGCATTTT
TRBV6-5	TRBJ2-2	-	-	CASSYQGLRTGELFF	TGTGCCAGCAGTTACCAGGGATTAAGGACCGGGGAGCTGTTTTTT
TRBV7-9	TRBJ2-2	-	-	CASSLAQDPTGELFF	TGTGCCAGCAGCTTAGCGCAGGATCCCACCGGGGAGCTGTTTTTT
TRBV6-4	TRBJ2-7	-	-	CASSPNSDSSYEQYF	TGTGCCAGCAGTCCAAACAGTGATAGCTCCTACGAGCAGTACTTC
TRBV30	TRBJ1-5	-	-	CAWTTGNQPQHF	TGTGCCTGGACCACAGGAAATCAGCCCCAGCATTTT
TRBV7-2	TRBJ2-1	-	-	CASSLLRDGNEQFF	TGTGCCAGCAGCTTACTCAGGGATGGGAATGAGCAGTTCTTC
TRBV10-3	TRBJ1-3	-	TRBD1	CAISGQGNSGNTIYF	TGTGCCATCAGTGGACAGGGAAACTCTGGAAACACCATATATTTT
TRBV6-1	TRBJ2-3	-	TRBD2	CASGGRGRLAGGVTDTQYF	TGTGCCAGCGGTGGGAGGGGGAGACTAGCGGGAGGTGTCACAGATACGCAGTATTTT
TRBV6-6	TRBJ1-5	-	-	CASSWVQSNQPQHF	TGTGCCAGCAGTTGGGTACAGAGCAATCAGCCCCAGCATTTT
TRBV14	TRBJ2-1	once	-	CASSQGFVREFF	TGTGCCAGCAGCCAAGGGTTTGTGCGGGAGTTCTTC
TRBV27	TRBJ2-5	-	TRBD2	CASSFSGVTQETQYF	TGTGCCAGCAGTTTTAGCGGGGTTACCCAAGAGACCCAGTACTTC
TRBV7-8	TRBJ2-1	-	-	CASSLVAGTYNEQFF	TGTGCCAGCAGCTTAGTGGCCGGGACCTACAATGAGCAGTTCTTC
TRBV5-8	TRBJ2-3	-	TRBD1	CASSSDRGRGTDTQYF	TGTGCCAGCAGCTCCGACAGGGGGCGAGGGACAGATACGCAGTATTTT
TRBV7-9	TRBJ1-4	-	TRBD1	CASSFTGVTNEKLFF	TGTGCCAGCAGCTTTACAGGGGTTACTAATGAAAAACTGTTTTTT
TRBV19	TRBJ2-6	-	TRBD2	CASSILAGDSGANVLTF	TGTGCCAGTAGTATTCTAGCGGGGGACTCTGGGGCCAACGTCCTGACTTTC
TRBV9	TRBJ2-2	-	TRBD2	CASSPRTSGNTGELFF	TGTGCCAGCAGCCCCCGGACTAGCGGTAACACCGGGGAGCTGTTTTTT
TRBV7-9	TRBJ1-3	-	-	CASSPTNFGGNSGNTIYF	TGTGCCAGCAGCCCGACGAATTTTGGGGGCAACTCTGGAAACACCATATATTTT
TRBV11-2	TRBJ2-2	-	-	CASSQQANTGELFF	TGTGCCAGCAGTCAACAGGCGAACACCGGGGAGCTGTTTTTT
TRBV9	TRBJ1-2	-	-	CASSVEDGANYGYTF	TGTGCCAGCAGCGTAGAGGATGGAGCTAACTATGGCTACACCTTC
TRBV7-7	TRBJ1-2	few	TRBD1	CASSSPTLDRAGDYGYTF	TGTGCCAGCAGCTCGCCAACACTGGACAGGGCGGGGGACTATGGCTACACCTTC